Sequencing of this TCR beta chain was carried out in a study of blood T cell repertoires in COVID-19. CDR3 length equals 14 residues. Between the trimmed V and J ends, which lost 5 bases and 1 base, there was a span of 11 bases. Per the germline V gene, CDR1 is SGHTA and CDR2 is FQGNSA. Profiling relied on immunoSEQ multiplex PCR, and the TCRdb table lists in-frame clones only, not all of them. The data contain roughly 6,700 clones, 70% to 90% of them singletons. This receptor was identified in a human donor in a cohort sampled during active COVID-19. This sequence joins TRBV7-2 and TRBJ2-5; possibly TRBD2 for D (6 bases). Sequencing was carried out using peripheral blood. In nucleotides, the CDR3 is TGTGCCAGCAGCCCCGTGCGGGGCCAAGAGACCCAGTACTTC. Amino acids: CASSPVRGQETQYF.